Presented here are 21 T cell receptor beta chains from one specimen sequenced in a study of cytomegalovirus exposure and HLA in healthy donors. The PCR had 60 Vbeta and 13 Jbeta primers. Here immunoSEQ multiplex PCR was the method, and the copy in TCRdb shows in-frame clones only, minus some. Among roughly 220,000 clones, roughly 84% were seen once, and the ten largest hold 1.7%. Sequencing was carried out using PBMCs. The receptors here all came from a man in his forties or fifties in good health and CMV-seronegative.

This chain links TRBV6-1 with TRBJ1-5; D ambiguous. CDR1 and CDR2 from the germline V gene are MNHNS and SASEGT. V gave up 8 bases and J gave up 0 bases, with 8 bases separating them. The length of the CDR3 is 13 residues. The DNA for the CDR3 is TGTGCCAGCGTCAGGTATAGCAATCAGCCCCAGCATTTT. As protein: CASVRYSNQPQHF.

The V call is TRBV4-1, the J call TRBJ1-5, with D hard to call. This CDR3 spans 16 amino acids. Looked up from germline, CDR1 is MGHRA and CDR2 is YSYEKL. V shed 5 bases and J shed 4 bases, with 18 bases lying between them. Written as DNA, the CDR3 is TGCGCCAGCAGCTCGTACCCGAGCGCCATTAATCAGCCCCAGCATTTT. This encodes CASSSYPSAINQPQHF.

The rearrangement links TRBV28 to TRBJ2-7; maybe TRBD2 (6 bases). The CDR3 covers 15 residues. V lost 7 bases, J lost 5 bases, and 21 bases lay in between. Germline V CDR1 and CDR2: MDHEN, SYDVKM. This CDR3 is CASNTIGSSAHEQYF. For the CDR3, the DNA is TGTGCCAGCAATACGATCGGGAGTTCGGCCCACGAGCAGTACTTC.

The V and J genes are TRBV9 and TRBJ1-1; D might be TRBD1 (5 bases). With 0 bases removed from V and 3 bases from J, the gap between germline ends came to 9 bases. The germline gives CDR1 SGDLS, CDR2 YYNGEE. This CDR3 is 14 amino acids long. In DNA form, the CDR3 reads TGTGCCAGCAGCGTAGCTACGGGGGACACTGAAGCTTTCTTT. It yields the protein CASSVATGDTEAFF.

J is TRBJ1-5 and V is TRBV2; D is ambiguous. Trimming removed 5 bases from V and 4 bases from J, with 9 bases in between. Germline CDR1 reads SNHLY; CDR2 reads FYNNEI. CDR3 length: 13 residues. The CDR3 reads CASSLEQNQPQHF. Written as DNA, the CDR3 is TGTGCCAGCAGTCTTGAGCAAAATCAGCCCCAGCATTTT.

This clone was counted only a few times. CDR3: CASSRQEAGETQYF. The CDR3 DNA reads as TGCGCCAGCAGCCGCCAGGAGGCTGGAGAGACCCAGTACTTC. The V gene is TRBV4-1, the J gene TRBJ2-5, with D perhaps matching TRBD2 (5 bases). This CDR3 contains 14 residues. Germline CDR1 MGHRA, CDR2 YSYEKL. Trimming took off 4 bases at V and 4 bases at J, with 13 bases between the two ends.

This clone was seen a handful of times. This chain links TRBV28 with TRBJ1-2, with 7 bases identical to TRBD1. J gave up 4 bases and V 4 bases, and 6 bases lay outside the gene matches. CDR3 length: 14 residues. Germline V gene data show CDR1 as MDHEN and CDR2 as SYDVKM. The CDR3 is CASSSSTGVYGYTF. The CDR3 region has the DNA TGTGCCAGCAGTTCCTCAACAGGGGTCTATGGCTACACCTTC.

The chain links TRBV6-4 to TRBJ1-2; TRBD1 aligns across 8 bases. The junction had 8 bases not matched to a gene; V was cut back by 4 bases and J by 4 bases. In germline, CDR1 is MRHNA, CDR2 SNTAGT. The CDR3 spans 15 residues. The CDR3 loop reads CASSASGGDTYGYTF. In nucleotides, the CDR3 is TGTGCCAGCAGTGCCTCAGGGGGCGATACCTATGGCTACACCTTC.

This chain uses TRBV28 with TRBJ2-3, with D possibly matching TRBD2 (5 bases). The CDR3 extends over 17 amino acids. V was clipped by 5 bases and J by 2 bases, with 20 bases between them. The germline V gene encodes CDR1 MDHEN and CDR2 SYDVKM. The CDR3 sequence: CASSPYIGSSDTDTQYF. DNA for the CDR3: TGTGCCAGCAGTCCGTACATTGGGAGTTCCGACACAGATACGCAGTATTTT.

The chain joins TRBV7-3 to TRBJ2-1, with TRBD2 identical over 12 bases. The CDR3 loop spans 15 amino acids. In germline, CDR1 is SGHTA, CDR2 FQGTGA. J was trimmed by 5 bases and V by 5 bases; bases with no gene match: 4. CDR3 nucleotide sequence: TGTGCCAGCAGCCAGACTAGCGGGAGTCACAATGAGCAGTTCTTC. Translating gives CASSQTSGSHNEQFF.

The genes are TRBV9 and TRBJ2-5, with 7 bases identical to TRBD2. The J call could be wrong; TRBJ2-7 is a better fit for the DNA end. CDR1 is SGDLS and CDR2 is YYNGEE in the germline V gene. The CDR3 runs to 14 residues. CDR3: CASSLAGDSYEQYF. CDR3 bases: TGTGCCAGCAGCCTGGCGGGGGATTCCTACGAGCAGTACTTC.

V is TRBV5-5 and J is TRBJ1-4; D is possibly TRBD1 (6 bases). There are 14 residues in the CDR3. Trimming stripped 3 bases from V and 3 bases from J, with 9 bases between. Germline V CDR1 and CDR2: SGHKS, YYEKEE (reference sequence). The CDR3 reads CASSWDKANEKLFF. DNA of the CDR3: TGTGCCAGCAGCTGGGACAAAGCTAATGAAAAACTGTTTTTT.

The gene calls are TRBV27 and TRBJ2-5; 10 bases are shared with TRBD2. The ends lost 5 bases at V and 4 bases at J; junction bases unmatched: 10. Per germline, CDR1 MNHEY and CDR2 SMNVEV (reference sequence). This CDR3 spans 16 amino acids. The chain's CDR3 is CASSPGVAGGGETQYF. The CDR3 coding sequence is TGTGCCAGCAGTCCAGGGGTAGCGGGAGGAGGAGAGACCCAGTACTTC.

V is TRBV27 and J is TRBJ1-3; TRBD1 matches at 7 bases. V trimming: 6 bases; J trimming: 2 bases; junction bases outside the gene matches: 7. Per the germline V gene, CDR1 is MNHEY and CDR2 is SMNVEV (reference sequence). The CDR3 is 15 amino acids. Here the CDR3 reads CASRRTGTTGNTIYF. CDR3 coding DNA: TGTGCCAGCAGAAGGACAGGTACTACTGGAAACACCATATATTTT.

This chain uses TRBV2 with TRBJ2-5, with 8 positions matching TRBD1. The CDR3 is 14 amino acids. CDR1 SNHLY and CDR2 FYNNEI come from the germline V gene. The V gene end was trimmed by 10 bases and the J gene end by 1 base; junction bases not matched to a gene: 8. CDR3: CATGGRGPQETQYF. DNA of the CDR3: TGTGCCACCGGGGGCAGGGGGCCCCAAGAGACCCAGTACTTC.

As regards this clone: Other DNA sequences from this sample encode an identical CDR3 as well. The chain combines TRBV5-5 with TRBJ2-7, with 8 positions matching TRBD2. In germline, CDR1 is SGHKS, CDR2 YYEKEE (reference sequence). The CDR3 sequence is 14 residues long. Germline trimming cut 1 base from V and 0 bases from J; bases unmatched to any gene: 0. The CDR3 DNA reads TGTGCCAGCAGCTTGCGGGGGGGCTCCTACGAGCAGTACTTC. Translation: CASSLRGGSYEQYF.

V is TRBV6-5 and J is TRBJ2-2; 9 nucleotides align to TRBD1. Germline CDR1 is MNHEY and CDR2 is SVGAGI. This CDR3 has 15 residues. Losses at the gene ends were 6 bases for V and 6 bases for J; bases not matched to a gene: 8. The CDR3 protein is CASSIDRGFAGELFF. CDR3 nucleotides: TGTGCCAGCAGCATCGACAGGGGGTTTGCCGGGGAGCTGTTTTTT.

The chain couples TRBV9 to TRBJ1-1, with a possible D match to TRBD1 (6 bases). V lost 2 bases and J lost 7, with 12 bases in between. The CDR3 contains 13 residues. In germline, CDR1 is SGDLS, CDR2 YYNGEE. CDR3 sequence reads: CASSVTGKDEAFF. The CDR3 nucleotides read TGTGCCAGCAGCGTTACAGGGAAGGATGAAGCTTTCTTT.

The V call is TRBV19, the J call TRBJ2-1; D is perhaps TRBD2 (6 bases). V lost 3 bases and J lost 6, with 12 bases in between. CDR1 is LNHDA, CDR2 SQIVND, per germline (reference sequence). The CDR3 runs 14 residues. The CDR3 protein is CASSMGIGGNEQFF. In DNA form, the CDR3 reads TGTGCCAGTAGTATGGGGATCGGGGGCAATGAGCAGTTCTTC.

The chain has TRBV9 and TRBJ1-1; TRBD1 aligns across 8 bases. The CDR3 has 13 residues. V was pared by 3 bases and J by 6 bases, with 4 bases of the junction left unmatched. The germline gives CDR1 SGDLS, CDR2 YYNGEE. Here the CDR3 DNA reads TGTGCCAGCAGCGGGACAGGGAGGGCTGAAGCTTTCTTT. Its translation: CASSGTGRAEAFF.

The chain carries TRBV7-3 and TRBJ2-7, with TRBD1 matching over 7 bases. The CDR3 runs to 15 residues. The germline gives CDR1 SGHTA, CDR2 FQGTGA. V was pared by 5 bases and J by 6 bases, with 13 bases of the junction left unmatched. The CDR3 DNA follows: TGTGCCAGCAGCCCTACTCCTACAGGGGTGGGCGAGCAGTACTTC. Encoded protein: CASSPTPTGVGEQYF.